Below, 15 T cell receptor beta chains from the same sample are listed, as sequenced in a study of control samples from healthy donors and cancer patients. Data came from immunoSEQ multiplex PCR; TCRdb stores just in-frame clones and leaves some out. This sample has roughly 130,000 clones, with over 75% found just once. What was sequenced was blood. These receptors were obtained from a man younger than 35 in good health.

This clone has a handful of counts. The CDR3 nucleotides read TGTGCCAGCAGTAACAGGGGCCAGCCCCAGCATTTT. Its translation: CASSNRGQPQHF. V and J are TRBV27 and TRBJ1-5; 7 positions agree with TRBD1. V gave up 5 bases and J gave up 7 bases; unmatched junction bases: 2. The CDR3 has 12 amino acids. Germline lookup yields CDR1 MNHEY and CDR2 SMNVEV (reference sequence).

The rearrangement joins TRBV6-6 to TRBJ2-1; TRBD2 matches 11 bases. Germline values: CDR1 MNHNY, CDR2 SVGAGI (reference sequence). V gave up 5 bases and J gave up 1 base; unmatched junction bases: 7. CDR3 length: 17 residues. CDR3 loop: CASSPTSGGGSYNEQFF. The CDR3 DNA reads as TGTGCCAGCAGTCCAACTAGCGGGGGTGGTTCCTACAATGAGCAGTTCTTC.

This clone showed up just a few times. V usage is TRBV28 and J usage is TRBJ2-3; D unresolved. Between the trimmed V and J ends, which lost 0 bases and 6 bases, there was a span of 1 base. Germline CDR1 reads MDHEN; CDR2 reads SYDVKM. The CDR3 loop spans 11 amino acids. CDR3 in amino acids: CASSLWDTQYF. The DNA for the CDR3 is TGTGCCAGCAGTTTATGGGATACGCAGTATTTT.

The chain is built from TRBV3-1 (or the pseudogene TRBV3-2) and TRBJ2-3; 8 nucleotides agree with TRBD2. This CDR3 region has 15 residues. Germline V gene sequence: CDR1 LGHDT, CDR2 YNNKEL (reference sequence). The V and J ends lost 2 bases and 2 bases, in that order; junction bases with no gene match: 3. CDR3 region: CASSQTGGNTDTQYF. The CDR3 DNA reads as TGTGCCAGCAGCCAAACGGGAGGGAACACAGATACGCAGTATTTT.

This chain links TRBV29-1 with TRBJ2-1; D remains unclear. The CDR3 extends over 12 amino acids. Germline CDR1 is SQVTM and CDR2 is ANQGSEA. V was pared by 3 bases and J by 7 bases, with 10 bases between. CDR3 loop: CSVEGNWNEQFF. The CDR3 nucleotides read TGCAGCGTTGAGGGTAATTGGAATGAGCAGTTCTTC.

The V gene is TRBV5-8, the J gene TRBJ1-3; D perhaps matches TRBD1 (6 bases). The germline V gene has CDR1 SGHTS and CDR2 YDEGEE. This CDR3 spans 15 amino acids. Trimming shortened V by 0 bases and J by 2 bases, and 9 bases separated the two germline ends. The DNA for the CDR3 is TGTGCCAGCAGCTTGGAATCAGGGGCTGGAAACACCATATATTTT. Residues: CASSLESGAGNTIYF.

The rearrangement links TRBV6-4 to TRBJ2-3, with D perhaps TRBD1 (6 bases). The CDR3 is 14 amino acids. Trimming cost V 6 bases and J 2 bases, with 12 bases left between them. Germline CDR1 reads MRHNA; CDR2 reads SNTAGT. CDR3 nucleotides: TGTGCCAGCAGGAGGACAGCCTCCACAGATACGCAGTATTTT. This gives the protein CASRRTASTDTQYF.

The gene calls are TRBV11-2 and TRBJ2-6; a weak D match, TRBD2 (6 bases). Trimming took 0 bases from V and 2 from J, leaving 20 bases between them. The CDR3 totals 20 residues. The germline CDR1 and CDR2 sequences are SGHAT and FQNNGV. The chain's CDR3 is CASSLDVGVWGVPGANVLTF. Written as DNA, the CDR3 is TGTGCCAGCAGCTTAGATGTCGGGGTGTGGGGGGTTCCTGGGGCCAACGTCCTGACTTTC.

This chain links TRBV7-9 with TRBJ1-4, with D unclear. V shed 3 bases and J shed 13 bases, with 12 bases lying between them. Germline lookup yields CDR1 SEHNR and CDR2 FQNEAQ (reference sequence). This CDR3 has 12 amino acids. The CDR3 here is CASSFDPTILFF. DNA of the CDR3: TGTGCCAGCAGCTTCGATCCCACCATACTGTTTTTT.

This sequence joins TRBV28 and TRBJ1-4; 9 bases agree with TRBD1. Trimming at V came to 4 bases and at J to 8 bases, leaving 8 bases not matched to a gene. This CDR3 has 15 amino acids. Germline assignment: CDR1 MDHEN and CDR2 SYDVKM. This chain's CDR3 is CASSSPGQGGEKLFF. The CDR3 coding sequence is TGTGCCAGCAGTTCCCCGGGACAGGGAGGGGAAAAACTGTTTTTT.

V is TRBV27 and J is TRBJ1-4; 8 nucleotides line up with TRBD1. Trimming at V came to 6 bases and at J to 7 bases, leaving 7 bases not matched to a gene. The germline V gene encodes CDR1 MNHEY and CDR2 SMNVEV (reference sequence). The CDR3 has 14 residues. In DNA form, the CDR3 reads TGTGCCAGCAGGGGAACAGGGGGAGGTGAAAAACTGTTTTTT. This sequence encodes CASRGTGGGEKLFF.

The chain recombines TRBV4-1 with TRBJ2-1; D gene unclear. V lost 0 bases and J 6 bases, leaving 12 bases between the germline ends. This CDR3 spans 15 amino acids. Germline CDR1 reads MGHRA; CDR2 reads YSYEKL. In DNA form, the CDR3 reads TGCGCCAGCAGCCAAGAGTCCGGGTTGGGCAATGAGCAGTTCTTC. It translates to CASSQESGLGNEQFF.

The J gene is TRBJ2-2, the V gene TRBV25-1, with 7 bases fitting TRBD1. V gave up 10 bases and J gave up 3 bases; unmatched junction bases: 2. Germline V CDR1 and CDR2: MGHDK, SYGVNS. CDR3 length equals 12 residues. The CDR3, as DNA: TGTGCCATGACAGGGTACACCGGGGAGCTGTTTTTT. Translation gives CAMTGYTGELFF.

This clone was counted once. The chain is built from TRBV15 and TRBJ1-5; D gene unclear. This CDR3 contains 13 residues. With 0 bases removed from V and 5 bases from J, the gap between germline ends came to 5 bases. Germline-derived CDR1 and CDR2 are LNHNV and YYDKDF (reference sequence). The CDR3 DNA reads as TGTGCCACCAGCAGAGACGGATATCAGCCCCAGCATTTT. It codes for CATSRDGYQPQHF.

This rearrangement joins TRBV6-2 or TRBV6-3 to TRBJ2-7; TRBD1 aligns across 9 bases. The CDR3 has 16 amino acids. Per germline, CDR1 MNHEY and CDR2 SVGEGT. V dropped 0 bases and J dropped 4; count of bases not matched to a gene: 7. CDR3 region: CASSYSTGTGFYEQYV. The CDR3 bases are TGTGCCAGCAGTTACTCAACCGGGACAGGGTTTTACGAGCAGTACGTC.